This T cell receptor beta chain came from a study of blood T cell repertoires in COVID-19 (dated by TCRdb to about 2020). About the full investigation: Collaborator samples came from the United States, Italy and Spain and covered acute and convalescent phases of COVID-19. The material from the prospective study consisted of cDNA or gDNA derived from T cells, B-cell-depleted T cells, or PBMCs. Subjects who had been exposed to COVID-19, were actively infected with it, or had recovered from it provided the deeply sampled blood TCRbeta repertoires that made up the dataset. The repertoires were released in a freely available public database intended as a resource for research on the immune response to SARS-CoV-2. Samples came from the ongoing ImmuneRACE study (first 160 participants) plus 1,254 subjects from 6 global collaborators. Nearly every sample came with metadata listing a de-identified subject ID, COVID-19 status, age in years and sex. HLA class I and class II types, where available, came from metadata supplied by the sample provider rather than from assay-based typing. What the study reported, not specific to this receptor: The quantity of clinical and demographic metadata differed by source and by participant and was supplied without curation.

The CDR3 holds 15 amino acids from the cysteine to the phenylalanine. Only the CDR3 portion is preserved as DNA: 45 bases, with reading frame beginning at the first base. V is cut back by 6 bases and J by 5 bases, with 11 bases in the junction unmatched. The CDR1 and CDR2 encoded by the germline V gene are SNHLY and FYNNEI. With respect to this clone: No cognate antigen has been identified for it. Base qualities are not provided; no much larger clone lies one nucleotide away.

Collaborating institutions collected whole blood in K2EDTA tubes following their own protocols. For TCRbeta analysis, collaborators shipped samples as frozen whole blood, isolated PBMCs, or DNA extracted from either of those sample types. TCRbeta CDR3 regions were amplified from genomic DNA using the immunoSEQ Assay, a bias-controlled multiplex PCR. From the authors' description of their analysis: The number of nucleated cells in each sample was estimated by amplification of reference gene primers within the assay. To quantify the absolute abundance of each unique TCRbeta CDR3 rearrangement, sequence reads were collapsed and filtered. For each sample, productive Simpson clonality was calculated as the square root of Simpson's diversity index across productive rearrangements. TCRdb carries this immuneACCESS record with in-frame sequences only. Its versions omit some clonotypes, under half of them owing to an unresolved V gene in the studies checked, with the rest unexplained. V and J calls and clone size follow that table, whereas D and trimming were derived from the DNA. In all, the sample holds 150,000 to 200,000 clones, and over 85% of those were seen once. 4.6% of the sample comes from the top ten.

The sample comprised peripheral blood. The TCR was taken from a woman in her 50s with acute or convalescent COVID-19. Recombination linked TRBV2 to TRBJ2-5; 8 bases in the middle match TRBD1. The CDR3 has the sequence CASSPWDRMAETQYF. In nucleotide form, the sequence is TGTGCCAGCAGCCCTTGGGACAGGATGGCGGAGACCCAGTACTTC.